Below, 21 T cell receptor beta chains from the same sample are listed, as sequenced in a study of identical twins. From the 5' RACE reads, TCRdb called clonotypes with MiXCR, one entry per CDR3 protein. The sample shows 230,000 or so distinct CDR3 sequences, approximately 8.3% of them seen only once. These data also featured in a second study, about yellow fever vaccine responses in identical twins.

Source material: CD8+ T cells sorted from blood. The receptors originated from a woman between 18 and 30 years old in good health.

The J gene is TRBJ2-7, the V gene TRBV20-1; no clear D gene. Trimming pared 0 bases from V and 4 bases from J, leaving 19 bases between. Germline values: CDR1 DFQATT, CDR2 SNEGSKA (reference sequence). CDR3 length: 16 residues. CDR3 protein: CSARDLQLTVAYEQYF. For the CDR3, the DNA is TGCAGTGCTAGAGATCTGCAACTCACCGTCGCTTACGAGCAGTACTTC.

This clonotype showed up many times. The chain joins TRBV15 to TRBJ2-5, with D perhaps TRBD2 (6 bases). Trimming left V 2 bases short and J 2 bases short, with 15 bases between. This CDR3 spans 16 amino acids. Germline CDR1 reads LNHNV; CDR2 reads YYDKDF (reference sequence). CDR3 protein: CATSRYGDSSQETQYF. Written as DNA, the CDR3 is TGTGCCACCAGCAGATACGGGGACTCCTCGCAAGAGACCCAGTACTTC.

In its sample, this clonotype was seen many times. The CDR3 is CATSAGLADSTDTQYF. The CDR3 region has the DNA TGTGCCACCAGTGCGGGACTAGCAGATAGCACAGATACGCAGTATTTT. This chain links TRBV24-1 with TRBJ2-3; TRBD2 matches 9 bases. The CDR3 has 16 residues. Germline CDR1 reads KGHDR; CDR2 reads SFDVKD. V shed 5 bases, J shed 0 bases, and the junction held 5 bases outside the gene matches.

This clonotype has at least ten counts. The rearrangement links TRBV12-3 or TRBV12-4 to TRBJ2-3; the D gene is possibly TRBD1 (6 bases). Trimming took 6 bases from V and 1 from J, leaving 20 bases between them. The CDR3 sequence is 17 residues long. CDR3 loop: CASRPGEGVSGTDTQYF. CDR3 bases: TGTGCCAGCAGACCCGGCGAGGGGGTGTCGGGCACAGATACGCAGTATTTT.

Ten or more counts support this clonotype. The chain combines TRBV4-3 with TRBJ2-7; D not resolved. CDR1 is LGHNA, CDR2 YSLEER, per germline. The V and J ends lost 0 bases and 3 bases respectively, with 15 bases between them. This CDR3 is 16 amino acids long. CDR3 in DNA: TGCGCCAGCAGCCAAGATCTAGGCGGCTCTAGCTACGAGCAGTACTTC. Amino acid sequence: CASSQDLGGSSYEQYF.

There are a few counts of this clonotype. The V call is TRBV4-2, the J call TRBJ2-5, with D perhaps matching TRBD1 (7 bases). The ends were cut back, 4 bases at V and 7 bases at J, with 16 bases in the middle. CDR1 and CDR2 (germline): LGHNA, YNFKEQ. This CDR3 has 14 amino acids. The CDR3 nucleotides are TGTGCCAGCAGCCCGTCCCCAGGGGGGCCGACCCAGTACTTC. Its protein product is CASSPSPGGPTQYF.

This clonotype showed up just a few times. The chain employs TRBV3-1 and TRBJ2-7; D may be TRBD1 (5 bases). V dropped 4 bases and J dropped 6 bases, with 19 bases sitting between them. This CDR3 has 15 amino acids. Germline CDR1 is LGHDT and CDR2 is YNNKEL (reference sequence). The CDR3 coding sequence is TGTGCCAGCAGCCCGCGTGTGGGGCCCGTTGTCGAGCAGTACTTC. Its protein product is CASSPRVGPVVEQYF.

The chain uses TRBV4-1 and TRBJ2-6, with D perhaps TRBD2 (6 bases). V was shortened by 7 bases and J by 0 bases, with 10 bases between the two germline ends. CDR3 length: 15 residues. Germline CDR1 MGHRA, CDR2 YSYEKL. CDR3 in DNA: TGCGCCAGCAACCTCGGGAGCTCTGGGGCCAACGTCCTGACTTTC. Translating gives CASNLGSSGANVLTF.

This clonotype was seen ten or more times. The chain is built from TRBV3-1 and TRBJ1-5; TRBD1 is a possible D gene (5 bases). Germline V CDR1 and CDR2: LGHDT, YNNKEL (reference sequence). The CDR3 sequence is 14 residues long. The ends were cut back, 0 bases at V and 7 bases at J, with 10 bases in the middle. The CDR3 reads CASSQDPGPQPQHF. The CDR3 DNA sequence: TGTGCCAGCAGCCAAGATCCAGGGCCCCAGCCCCAGCATTTT.

This clonotype was observed at least ten times. The V call is TRBV6-2 or TRBV6-3, the J call TRBJ2-1; 11 bases fit TRBD2. CDR1 and CDR2 (germline): MNHEY, SVGEGT. The V gene end was trimmed by 7 bases and the J gene end by 9 bases; junction bases not matched to a gene: 8. The CDR3 length is 14 residues. The CDR3 here is CASNIAGGPLEQFF. The CDR3 DNA is TGTGCCAGCAATATAGCGGGAGGGCCACTTGAGCAGTTCTTC.

CDR3 protein: CASSVPTQWGGNEQFF. For the CDR3, the DNA is TGTGCCAGCAGCGTACCCACACAGTGGGGTGGCAATGAGCAGTTCTTC. J is TRBJ2-1 and V is TRBV9, with unresolved D. V lost 1 base and J lost 6, with 17 bases in between. This CDR3 comprises 16 residues. CDR1 is SGDLS, CDR2 YYNGEE, per germline.

In its sample, this clonotype was seen many times. This rearrangement joins TRBV10-2 to TRBJ2-7; 7 bases are shared with TRBD1. From germline, CDR1 is WSHSY and CDR2 SAAADI. The V gene end was trimmed by 11 bases and the J gene end by 0 bases; junction bases not matched to a gene: 7. This CDR3 is 13 amino acids long. The CDR3 protein is CAASDRSSYEQYF. CDR3 bases: TGCGCCGCGTCGGACAGGAGCTCCTACGAGCAGTACTTC.

This clonotype has more than one count but fewer than ten. The gene calls are TRBV5-6 and TRBJ2-7, with D possibly TRBD2 on 6 matching bases. The germline gives CDR1 SGHDT, CDR2 YYEEEE. Trimming took off 0 bases at V and 4 bases at J, with 14 bases between the two ends. The CDR3 contains 15 residues. The DNA of the CDR3 is TGTGCCAGCAGCTTGGAGGGACTTACTACTTACGAGCAGTACTTC. It translates to CASSLEGLTTYEQYF.

Only a few counts were recorded for this clonotype. V usage is TRBV5-1 and J usage is TRBJ2-5; D gene uncertain. V lost 0 bases and J 1 base, leaving 13 bases between the germline ends. The CDR3 contains 16 residues. The germline V gene encodes CDR1 SGHRS and CDR2 YFSETQ. CDR3 DNA: TGCGCCAGCAGCTTGGAACTCGGACCACCCCAAGAGACCCAGTACTTC. Its protein product is CASSLELGPPQETQYF.

This clonotype occurred many times. The chain combines TRBV6-2 or TRBV6-3 with TRBJ2-1; 7 positions match TRBD2. V shed 10 bases, J shed 3 bases, and the junction held 9 bases outside the gene matches. Germline lookup yields CDR1 MNHEY and CDR2 SVGEGT. The CDR3 is 14 amino acids. CDR3 DNA: TGTGCCACCATTGGCCTAGCGGTCTACAATGAGCAGTTCTTC. Translating it yields CATIGLAVYNEQFF.

This clonotype was detected only a few times. The chain joins TRBV29-1 to TRBJ2-7; D unclear. The germline V gene has CDR1 SQVTM and CDR2 ANQGSEA. Deletions cut 3 bases from V and 7 bases from J, with 16 bases between. The CDR3 extends over 13 amino acids. CDR3 sequence reads: CSVEGYHPGEQYF. DNA of the CDR3: TGCAGCGTTGAGGGGTATCACCCCGGGGAGCAGTACTTC.

This clonotype was seen a handful of times. This chain links TRBV28 with TRBJ2-5; D gene ambiguous. The CDR3 runs to 15 residues. Germline loops: CDR1 MDHEN, CDR2 SYDVKM. V dropped 5 bases and J dropped 5 bases, with 18 bases sitting between them. For the CDR3, the DNA is TGTGCCAGCAGTCCTAGGACCCAGTTGAGTGAGACCCAGTACTTC. The encoded protein is CASSPRTQLSETQYF.

The table lists this clonotype with many counts. The CDR3 here is CASSLGGEMNQETQYF. DNA for the CDR3: TGTGCCAGCAGCTTAGGGGGGGAGATGAACCAAGAGACCCAGTACTTC. This chain connects TRBV11-2 to TRBJ2-5; tentatively, D is TRBD2 (6 bases). This CDR3 spans 16 amino acids. The V gene's germline CDR1 is SGHAT and CDR2 FQNNGV. The ends were cut back, 1 base at V and 0 bases at J, with 12 bases in the middle. Full variable domain (outside the CDR3, taken from reference TRBV11-2 and TRBJ2-5): EAGVAQSPRYKIIEKRQSVAFWCNPISGHATLYWYQQILGQGPKLLIQFQNNGVVDDSQLPKDRFSAERLKGVDSTLKIQPAKLEDSAVYLCASSLGGEMNQETQYFGPGTRLLVL.

The chain recombines TRBV20-1 with TRBJ2-7; TRBD2 matches 11 bases. Germline V lookup: CDR1 DFQATT, CDR2 SNEGSKA (reference sequence). The trim removed 2 bases at V and 0 bases at J, leaving 6 bases unmatched. CDR3 length: 16 amino acids. CDR3 in amino acids: CSARKTSGVRSYEQYF. The CDR3 nucleotides are TGCAGTGCTAGAAAGACTAGCGGGGTGCGCTCCTACGAGCAGTACTTC.

This clonotype was found many times. The chain carries TRBV7-2 and TRBJ2-5; TRBD2 matches 14 bases. CDR1 is SGHTA, CDR2 FQGNSA, per germline. V lost 4 bases to trimming and J lost 5 bases; unmatched junction nucleotides: 6. The CDR3 has 16 amino acids. CDR3 DNA sequence: TGTGCCAGCAGCTCGACTAGCGGGAGGGCCTGGGAGACCCAGTACTTC. This encodes CASSSTSGRAWETQYF. Together with reference TRBV7-2 and TRBJ2-5, the CDR3 gives the full variable domain: GAGVSQSPSNKVTEKGKDVELRCDPISGHTALYWYRQSLGQGLEFLIYFQGNSAPDKSGLPSDRFSAERTGGSVSTLTIQRTQQEDSAVYLCASSSTSGRAWETQYFGPGTRLLVL.

The V gene is TRBV28, the J gene TRBJ2-1; D is uncertain. The CDR3 spans 22 residues. V shed 1 base and J shed 0 bases, with 28 bases lying between them. CDR1 and CDR2 from the germline V gene are MDHEN and SYDVKM. The CDR3 protein is CASSLFLGIPVTQRRSYNEQFF. Here the CDR3 DNA reads TGTGCCAGCAGTTTATTTCTAGGAATTCCCGTGACTCAGCGTCGCTCCTACAATGAGCAGTTCTTC. Variable domain in full (rest from reference TRBV28 and TRBJ2-1): DVKVTQSSRYLVKRTGEKVFLECVQDMDHENMFWYRQDPGLGLRLIYFSYDVKMKEKGDIPEGYSVSREKKERFSLILESASTNQTSMYLCASSLFLGIPVTQRRSYNEQFFGPGTRLTVL.